Sequencing of this T cell receptor beta chain was carried out in a study of blood T cell repertoires in COVID-19. Study at large: COVID-19 samples, acute and convalescent, were from the United States, Italy and Spain. From T cells, B-cell-depleted T cells, or PBMCs came the material, which was cDNA or gDNA.

CDR3 length: 17 amino acids. V was shortened by 9 bases and J by 1 base, with 21 bases between the two germline ends. Germline V gene data show CDR1 as KGHDR and CDR2 as SFDVKD. Methods used by the authors: For nucleated cells, counts were estimated from reference gene primer amplification. Only in-frame clones appear in the TCRdb table, and some are missing; sequencing was by immunoSEQ multiplex PCR. V, J and clone size reflect that table, while D and trimming were determined from the DNA. The table includes over 50,000 clones, just under 80% detected once. The sequencing input was peripheral blood. This TCR came from a human donor with active or convalescent COVID-19. The donor label of this sample is uncertain. The rearrangement links TRBV24-1 to TRBJ1-5; weak D call: TRBD1 (6 bases). The CDR3 DNA reads TGTGCCACCCAAGATAGTAACAGGGTTCGCAGCAATCAGCCCCAGCATTTT. Translated, it gives CATQDSNRVRSNQPQHF.